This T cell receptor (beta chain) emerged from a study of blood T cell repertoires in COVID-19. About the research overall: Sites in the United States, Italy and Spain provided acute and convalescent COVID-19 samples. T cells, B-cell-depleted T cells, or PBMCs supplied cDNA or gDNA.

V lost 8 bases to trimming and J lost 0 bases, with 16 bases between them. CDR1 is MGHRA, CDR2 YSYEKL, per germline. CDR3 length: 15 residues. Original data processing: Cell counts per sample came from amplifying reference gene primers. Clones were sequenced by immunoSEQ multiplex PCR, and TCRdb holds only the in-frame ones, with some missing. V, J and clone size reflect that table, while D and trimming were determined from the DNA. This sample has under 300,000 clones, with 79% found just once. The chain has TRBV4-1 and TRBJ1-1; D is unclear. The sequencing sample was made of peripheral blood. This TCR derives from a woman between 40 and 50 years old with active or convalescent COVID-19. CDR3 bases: TGCGCCAGCGGAGACTCTCGCGGCCTGAACACTGAAGCTTTCTTT. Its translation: CASGDSRGLNTEAFF.